This TCR beta chain was obtained from a study of identical twins. A template switching step contributed a universal primer site, while unique molecular identifiers were present in the cDNA. TCRdb called the 5' RACE reads again in MiXCR, with one record for every CDR3 protein. Of roughly 290,000 distinct CDR3 sequences detected, roughly 8.6% appear once; the ten largest clones hold over 2%. A word on this clonotype: Its antigen is currently unknown.

Trimming stripped 6 bases from V and 2 bases from J, with 20 bases between. The CDR3 extends over 17 amino acids. CDR1 is MNHNS and CDR2 is SASEGT in the germline V gene. Findings and caveats of the study: Weaker excess twin sharing was seen among beta out-of-frame sequences. Carriage of fewer insertions was seen in abundant cord blood beta clonotypes, whereas memory repertoires showed none. Invariant T cells like MAIT and iNKT could partly confound the zero-insertion analyses.

This sample also belongs to another study, concerning yellow fever vaccine responses in identical twins.

This sequence was found in a woman between 18 and 30 years old in good health. The chain uses TRBV6-1 and TRBJ1-5, with D possibly matching TRBD1 (5 bases). Sequencing input: memory (CD45RO+) T cells sorted from blood. The CDR3 DNA sequence: TGTGCCAGCAGCCTCGAGAGGGGAACCCGGGGCAATCAGCCCCAGCATTTT. Its translation is CASSLERGTRGNQPQHF.